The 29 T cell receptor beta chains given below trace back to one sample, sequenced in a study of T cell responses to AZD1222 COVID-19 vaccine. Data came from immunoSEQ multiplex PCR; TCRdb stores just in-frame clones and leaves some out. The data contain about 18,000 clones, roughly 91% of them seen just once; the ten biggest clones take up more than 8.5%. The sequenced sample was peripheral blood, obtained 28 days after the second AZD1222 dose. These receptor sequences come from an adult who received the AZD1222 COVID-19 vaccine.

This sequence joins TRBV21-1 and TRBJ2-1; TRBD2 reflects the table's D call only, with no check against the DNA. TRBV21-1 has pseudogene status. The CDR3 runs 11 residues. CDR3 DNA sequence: TGTGCCAACTATTGCTACAATGAGCAGTTCTTC. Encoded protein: CANYCYNEQFF.

For the CDR3, the DNA is TGTGCCAGCAGTGAGGACAGGTTATCCTACGAGCAGTACGTC. This gives the protein CASSEDRLSYEQYV. This chain uses TRBV2 with TRBJ2-7; 7 bases map to TRBD1. The germline V gene encodes CDR1 SNHLY and CDR2 FYNNEI. The CDR3 has 14 residues. The junction had 3 bases not matched to a gene; V was cut back by 3 bases and J by 1 base.

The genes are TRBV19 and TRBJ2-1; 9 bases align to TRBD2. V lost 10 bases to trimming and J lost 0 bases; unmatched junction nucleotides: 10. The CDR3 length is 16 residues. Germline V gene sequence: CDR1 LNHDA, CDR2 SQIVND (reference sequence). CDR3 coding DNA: TGTGCCACTAAAACCCTAGCGGGGCACTCCTACAATGAGCAGTTCTTC. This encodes CATKTLAGHSYNEQFF.

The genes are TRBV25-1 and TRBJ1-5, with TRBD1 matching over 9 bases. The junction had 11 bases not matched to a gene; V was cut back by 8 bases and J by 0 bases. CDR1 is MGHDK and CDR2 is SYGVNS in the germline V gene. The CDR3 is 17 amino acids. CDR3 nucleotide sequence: TGTGCCAGCCGGACAGGGGTACACCCTTATAGCAATCAGCCCCAGCATTTT. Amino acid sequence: CASRTGVHPYSNQPQHF.

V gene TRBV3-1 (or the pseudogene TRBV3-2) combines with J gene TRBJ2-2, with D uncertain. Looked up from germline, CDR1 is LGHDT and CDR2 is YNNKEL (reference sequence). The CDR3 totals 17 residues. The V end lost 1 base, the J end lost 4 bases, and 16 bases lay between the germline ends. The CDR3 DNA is TGTGCCAGCAGCCAAGGCCCTTCTGGGGTTTCCACCGGGGAGCTGTTTTTT. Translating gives CASSQGPSGVSTGELFF.

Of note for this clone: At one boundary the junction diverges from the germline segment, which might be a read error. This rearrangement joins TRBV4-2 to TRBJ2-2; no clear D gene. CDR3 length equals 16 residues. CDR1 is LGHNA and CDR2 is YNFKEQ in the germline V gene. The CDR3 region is CASSQDLGQNIGELFF. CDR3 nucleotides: TGTGCCAGCAGCCAAGATCTAGGGCAGAACATCGGGGAGCTGTTTTTT.

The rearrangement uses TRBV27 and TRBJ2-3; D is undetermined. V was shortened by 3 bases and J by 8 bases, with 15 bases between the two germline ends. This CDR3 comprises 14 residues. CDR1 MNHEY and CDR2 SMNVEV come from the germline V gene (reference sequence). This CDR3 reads CASSFGQIPGTQYF. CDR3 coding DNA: TGTGCCAGCAGTTTCGGTCAAATCCCCGGTACGCAGTATTTT.

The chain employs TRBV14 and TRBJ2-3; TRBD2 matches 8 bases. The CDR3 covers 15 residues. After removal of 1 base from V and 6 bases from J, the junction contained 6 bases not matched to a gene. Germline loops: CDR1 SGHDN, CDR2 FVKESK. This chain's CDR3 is CASSQVSGKVDTQYF. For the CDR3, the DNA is TGTGCCAGCAGCCAAGTTAGCGGGAAAGTGGATACGCAGTATTTT.

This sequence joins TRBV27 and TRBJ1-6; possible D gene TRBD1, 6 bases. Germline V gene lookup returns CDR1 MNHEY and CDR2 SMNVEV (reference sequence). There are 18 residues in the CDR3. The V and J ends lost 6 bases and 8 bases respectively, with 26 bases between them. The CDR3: CASSLWAGDGGVDSPLHF. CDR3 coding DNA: TGTGCCAGCAGCCTTTGGGCGGGGGACGGGGGCGTCGATTCACCCCTCCACTTT.

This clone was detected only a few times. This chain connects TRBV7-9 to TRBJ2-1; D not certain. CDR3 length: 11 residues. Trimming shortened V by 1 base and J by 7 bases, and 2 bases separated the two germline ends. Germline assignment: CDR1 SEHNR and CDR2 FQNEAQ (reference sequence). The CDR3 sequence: CASSLENEQFF. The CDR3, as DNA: TGTGCCAGCAGCTTAGAAAATGAGCAGTTCTTC.

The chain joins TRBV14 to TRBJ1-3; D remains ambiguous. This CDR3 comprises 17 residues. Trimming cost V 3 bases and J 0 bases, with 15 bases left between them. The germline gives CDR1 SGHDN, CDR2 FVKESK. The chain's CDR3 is CASSHGQVVFSGNTIYF. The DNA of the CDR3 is TGTGCCAGCAGCCACGGGCAGGTAGTTTTCTCTGGAAACACCATATATTTT.

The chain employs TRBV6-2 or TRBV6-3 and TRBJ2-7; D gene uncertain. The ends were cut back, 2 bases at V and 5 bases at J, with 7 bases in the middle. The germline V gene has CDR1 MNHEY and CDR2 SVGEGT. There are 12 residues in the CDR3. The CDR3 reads CASSYPSHEQYV. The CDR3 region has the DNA TGTGCCAGCAGTTACCCCTCGCACGAGCAGTACGTC.

This CDR3 reads CASSSFSGRAGEQFF. DNA of the CDR3: TGTGCCAGCAGCTCTTTTAGCGGGAGGGCAGGTGAGCAGTTCTTC. The chain employs TRBV7-2 and TRBJ2-1; 11 positions agree with TRBD2. This CDR3 is built from 15 residues. J lost 9 bases, V lost 4 bases, and 8 bases had no gene match. Germline values: CDR1 SGHTA, CDR2 FQGNSA.

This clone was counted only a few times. CDR3 amino acids: CASSKDFYEQYV. The CDR3 bases are TGTGCCAGCAGCAAGGACTTCTACGAGCAGTACGTC. J is TRBJ2-7 and V is TRBV5-4, with D tentatively TRBD2 (5 bases). The V gene's germline CDR1 is SGHNT and CDR2 YYREEE (reference sequence). The CDR3 sequence is 12 residues long. The germline V and J ends were trimmed by 4 bases and 3 bases, with 8 bases remaining between them.

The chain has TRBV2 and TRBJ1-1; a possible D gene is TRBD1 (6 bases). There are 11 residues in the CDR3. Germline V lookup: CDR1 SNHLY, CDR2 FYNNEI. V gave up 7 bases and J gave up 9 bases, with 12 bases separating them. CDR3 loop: CASNTGTKAFF. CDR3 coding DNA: TGTGCCAGCAACACCGGGACAAAAGCTTTCTTT.

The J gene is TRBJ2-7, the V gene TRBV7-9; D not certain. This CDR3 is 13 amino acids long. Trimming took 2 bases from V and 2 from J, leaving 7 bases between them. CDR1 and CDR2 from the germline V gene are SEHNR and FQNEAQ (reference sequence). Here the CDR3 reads CASSLQQTYEQYF. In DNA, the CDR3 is TGTGCCAGCAGCTTACAGCAGACCTACGAGCAGTACTTC.

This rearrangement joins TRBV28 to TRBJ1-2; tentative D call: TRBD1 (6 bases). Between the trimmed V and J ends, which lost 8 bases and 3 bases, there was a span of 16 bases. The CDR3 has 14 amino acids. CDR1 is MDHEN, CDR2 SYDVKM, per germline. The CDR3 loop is CASQTGGADYGYTF. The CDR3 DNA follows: TGTGCCAGCCAGACGGGGGGGGCGGACTATGGCTACACCTTC.

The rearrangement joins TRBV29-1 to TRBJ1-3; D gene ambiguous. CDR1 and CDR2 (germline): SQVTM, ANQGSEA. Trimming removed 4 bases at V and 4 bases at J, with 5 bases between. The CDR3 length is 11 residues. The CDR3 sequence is CSVARGNTIYF. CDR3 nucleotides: TGCAGCGTTGCGAGAGGAAACACCATATATTTT.

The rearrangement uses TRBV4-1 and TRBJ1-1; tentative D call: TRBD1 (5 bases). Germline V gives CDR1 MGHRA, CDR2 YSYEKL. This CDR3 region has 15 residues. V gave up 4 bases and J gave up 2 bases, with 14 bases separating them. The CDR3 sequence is CASSLGRNRNTEAFF. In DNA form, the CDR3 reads TGCGCCAGCAGCCTGGGACGGAACCGAAACACTGAAGCTTTCTTT.

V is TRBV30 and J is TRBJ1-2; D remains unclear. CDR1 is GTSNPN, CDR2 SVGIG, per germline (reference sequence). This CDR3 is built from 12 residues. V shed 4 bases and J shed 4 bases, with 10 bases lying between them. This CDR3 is CAWTREVYGYTF. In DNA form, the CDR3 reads TGTGCCTGGACTCGGGAGGTCTATGGCTACACCTTC.

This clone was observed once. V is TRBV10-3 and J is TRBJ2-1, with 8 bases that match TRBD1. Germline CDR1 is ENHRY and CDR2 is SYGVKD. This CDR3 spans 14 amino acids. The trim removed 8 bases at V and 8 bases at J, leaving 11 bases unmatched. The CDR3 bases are TGTGCCATCCCGGCCGGACAGGGTAGGGATGAGCAGTTCTTC. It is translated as CAIPAGQGRDEQFF.

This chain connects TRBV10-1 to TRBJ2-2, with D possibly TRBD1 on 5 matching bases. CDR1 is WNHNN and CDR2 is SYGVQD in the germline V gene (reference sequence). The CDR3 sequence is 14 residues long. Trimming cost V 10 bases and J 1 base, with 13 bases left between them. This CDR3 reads CATASGQNTGELFF. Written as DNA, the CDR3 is TGCGCCACCGCCTCCGGACAGAACACCGGGGAGCTGTTTTTT.

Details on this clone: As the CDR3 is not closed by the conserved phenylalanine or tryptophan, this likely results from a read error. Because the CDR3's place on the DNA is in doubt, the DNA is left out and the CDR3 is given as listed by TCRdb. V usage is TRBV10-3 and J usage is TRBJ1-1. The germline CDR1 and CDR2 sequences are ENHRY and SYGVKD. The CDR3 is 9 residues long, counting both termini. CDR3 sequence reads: CAISDLVKR.

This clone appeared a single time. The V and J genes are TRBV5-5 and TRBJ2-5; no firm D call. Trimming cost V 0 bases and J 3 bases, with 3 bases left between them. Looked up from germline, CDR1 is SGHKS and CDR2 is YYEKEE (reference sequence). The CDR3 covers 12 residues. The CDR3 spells CASSLVEETQYF. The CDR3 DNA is TGTGCCAGCAGCTTGGTCGAAGAGACCCAGTACTTC.

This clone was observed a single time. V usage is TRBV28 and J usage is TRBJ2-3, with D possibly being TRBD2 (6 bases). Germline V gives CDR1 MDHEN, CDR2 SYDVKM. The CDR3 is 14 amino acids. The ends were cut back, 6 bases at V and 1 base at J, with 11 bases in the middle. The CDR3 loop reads CASRKAGGTDTQYF. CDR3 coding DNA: TGTGCCAGCAGAAAAGCGGGTGGCACAGATACGCAGTATTTT.

CDR3 region: CASSRGAPYEQYV. The CDR3 nucleotides read TGTGCCAGCAGTCGGGGGGCACCCTACGAGCAGTACGTC. V is TRBV28 and J is TRBJ2-7; D might be TRBD2 (7 bases). Trimming shortened V by 5 bases and J by 2 bases, and 10 bases separated the two germline ends. Germline V CDR1 and CDR2: MDHEN, SYDVKM. This CDR3 has 13 amino acids.

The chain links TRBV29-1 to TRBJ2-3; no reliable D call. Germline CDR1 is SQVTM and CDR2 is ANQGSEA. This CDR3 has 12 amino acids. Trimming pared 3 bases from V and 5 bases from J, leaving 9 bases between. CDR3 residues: CSVESSVDTQYF. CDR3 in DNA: TGCAGCGTTGAGTCCAGCGTAGATACGCAGTATTTT.

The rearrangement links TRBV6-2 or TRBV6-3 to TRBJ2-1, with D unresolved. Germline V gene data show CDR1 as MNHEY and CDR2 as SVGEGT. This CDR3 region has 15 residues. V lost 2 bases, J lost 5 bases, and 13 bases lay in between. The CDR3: CASSYTGIGNNEQFF. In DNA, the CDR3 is TGTGCCAGCAGTTACACTGGAATTGGAAACAATGAGCAGTTCTTC.

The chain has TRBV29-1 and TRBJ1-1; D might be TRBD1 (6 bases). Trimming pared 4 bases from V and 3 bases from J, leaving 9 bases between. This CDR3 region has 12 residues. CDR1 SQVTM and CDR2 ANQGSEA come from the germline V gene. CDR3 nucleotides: TGCAGCGTTGCTCAGGGGTACACTGAAGCTTTCTTT. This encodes CSVAQGYTEAFF. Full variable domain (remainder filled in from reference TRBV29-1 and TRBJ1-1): SAVISQKPSRDICQRGTSLTIQCQVDSQVTMMFWYRQQPGQSLTLIATANQGSEATYESGFVIDKFPISRPNLTFSTLTVSNMSPEDSSIYLCSVAQGYTEAFFGQGTRLTVV.